The rows below give T cell receptor beta chains drawn from one sample of a study of shared clonotypes between healthy human individuals. Some clones are missing from TCRdb's copy, which holds only in-frame ones; the method was immunoSEQ multiplex PCR. The top ten clones hold 0.39% of a sample with millions of clones, 85% to 95% of them seen once. Material: naive CD4+ T cells from PBMCs. These receptors all come from a man between 18 and 29 years old in good health. Some clones in this sample may be carry-over from other donors' samples. CDR3s include the opening cysteine and the closing phenylalanine or tryptophan. Each record gives: clone size, J gene, D gene, V gene, CDR3 DNA, CDR3 protein. A D gene is named only where the DNA matches it firmly. Only part of the rows carry a size: once, few, many, or a class if the clone is expanded.

NA TRBJ2-1 TRBD2 TRBV4-1 TGCGCCAGCAGCCGACTAGCGGGGGGCCACTCCTACAATGAGCAGTTCTTC CASSRLAGGHSYNEQFF
NA TRBJ2-3 NA TRBV5-1 TGCGCCAGCAGCTTGATGAGGGAGGCTAGCACAGATACGCAGTATTTT CASSLMREASTDTQYF
NA TRBJ2-3 NA TRBV7-2 TGTGCCAGCAGCAAACCATTTAGCTTCAGGGAACCAGATACGCAGTATTTT CASSKPFSFREPDTQYF
NA TRBJ1-1 NA TRBV7-3 TGTGCCAGCAGCACACTAGGGGGGACTGAAGCTTTCTTT CASSTLGGTEAFF
NA TRBJ2-2 NA TRBV18 TGTGCCAGCTCACCCCGACAGGGAGGGTTCACCGGGGAGCTGTTTTTT CASSPRQGGFTGELFF
once TRBJ2-7 NA TRBV9 TGTGCCAGCAGCGTAGACTTGGGTTCCTACGAGCAGTACTTC CASSVDLGSYEQYF
NA TRBJ2-1 NA TRBV7-3 TGTGCCAGCAGCGAAATAGCGTCGAGCTCCTACAATGAGCAGTTCTTC CASSEIASSSYNEQFF
NA TRBJ1-1 TRBD1 TRBV7-9 TGTGCCAGCAGCCCAACAGGGGGATTAATGGGCACTGAAGCTTTCTTT CASSPTGGLMGTEAFF
once TRBJ2-5 TRBD2 TRBV4-1 TGCGCCAGCAGCCTTGCCGGGACTAGCGAGGGAAAAGAGACCCAGTACTTC CASSLAGTSEGKETQYF
NA TRBJ1-5 TRBD1 TRBV13 TGTGCCAGCAGCTCCGGGACAGGGGATAAATCAGCCCCAGTAGGACAGGGGATAAATCAGCCCCAGCATTTT CASSSGTGDKSAPVGQGINQPQHF
NA TRBJ2-1 NA TRBV5-1 TGCGCCAGCAGCTTGCTCAGCTCGGATGAGCAGTTCTTC CASSLLSSDEQFF
NA TRBJ2-7 TRBD1 TRBV14 TGTGCCAGCAGTTTCCGGGACAGAGCTCTCGGGGAGCAGTACTTC CASSFRDRALGEQYF
NA TRBJ2-5 TRBD1 TRBV5-1 TGCGCCAGCAGCGCCACGACAGGGACGGGGACCCAGTACTTC CASSATTGTGTQYF
few TRBJ2-7 NA TRBV2 TGTGCCAGCAGTCAGGGGACCTACGAGCAGTACTTC CASSQGTYEQYF
NA TRBJ1-2 NA TRBV2 TGTGCCAGCAGTGAACGACAGGGCTACACCTTC CASSERQGYTF
NA TRBJ1-4 NA TRBV5-4 TGTGCCAGCAGCCCCGACAGTCGTAATGAAAAACTGTTTTTT CASSPDSRNEKLFF
NA TRBJ2-7 NA TRBV6-5 TGTGCCAGTAGGACATCGAGCTCCTACGAGCAGTACTTC CASRTSSSYEQYF
NA TRBJ1-2 TRBD1 TRBV10-3 TGTGCCAGTAACCCGGGACAGGGAGACTATGGCTACACCTTC CASNPGQGDYGYTF
NA TRBJ2-5 NA TRBV5-1 TGCGCCAGCACCCGGGGTGAGACCCAGTACTTC CASTRGETQYF
NA TRBJ2-5 NA TRBV7-3 TGTGCCAGCAGCTTGGGCTTGAGGGAGACCCAGTACTTC CASSLGLRETQYF